This T cell receptor (beta chain) was found in a study of PD-1 blockade in classical Hodgkin lymphoma. Study conclusions and caveats: CD8+ TCR diversity did not rise significantly by C4D1, unlike CD4+.

This CDR3 has 13 amino acids. Trimming took 7 bases from V and 11 from J, leaving 20 bases between them. On this clone: Its antigen is unidentified.

Profiling relied on immunoSEQ multiplex PCR, and the TCRdb table lists in-frame clones only, not all of them. Of about 99,000 clones in the sample, 81% are singletons; the top ten hold about 15%. Every one of the patients relapsed after autologous stem cell transplantation (brentuximab vedotin exposure was variable). Sequenced here: peripheral blood mononuclear cells (PBMCs), sampled before the second cycle of nivolumab. The V gene is TRBV23-1, the J gene TRBJ1-1; unclear D gene. TRBV23-1 is noted as an ORF with a role that remains uncertain. The clonotype originates from a human donor with classical Hodgkin lymphoma. CDR3 residues: CASIPPRNSGAFF. As DNA, the CDR3 is TGCGCCAGCATCCCCCCGCGGAACTCCGGGGCTTTCTTT.